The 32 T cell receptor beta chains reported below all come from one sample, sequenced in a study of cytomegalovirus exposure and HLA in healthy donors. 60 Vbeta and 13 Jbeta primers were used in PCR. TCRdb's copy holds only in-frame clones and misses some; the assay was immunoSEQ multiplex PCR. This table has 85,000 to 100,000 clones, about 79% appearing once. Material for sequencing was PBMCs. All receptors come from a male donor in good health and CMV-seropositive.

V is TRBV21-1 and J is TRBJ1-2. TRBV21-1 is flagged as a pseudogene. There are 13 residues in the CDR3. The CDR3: CASSIFQEDGYTF. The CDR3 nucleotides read TGTGCCAGCAGCATATTCCAGGAGGATGGCTACACCTTC.

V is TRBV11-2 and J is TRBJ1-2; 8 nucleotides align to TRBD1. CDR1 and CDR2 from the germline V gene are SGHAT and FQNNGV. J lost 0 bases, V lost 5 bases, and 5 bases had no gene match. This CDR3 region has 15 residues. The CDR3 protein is CASSLDRGPNYGYTF. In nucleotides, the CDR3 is TGTGCCAGCAGCCTTGACAGGGGTCCTAACTATGGCTACACCTTC.

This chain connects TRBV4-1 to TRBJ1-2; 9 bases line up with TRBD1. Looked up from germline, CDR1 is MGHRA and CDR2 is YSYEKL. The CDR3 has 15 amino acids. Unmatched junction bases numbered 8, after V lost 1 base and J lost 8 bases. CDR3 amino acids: CASSQVPGGTGGYTF. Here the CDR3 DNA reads TGCGCCAGCAGCCAAGTCCCCGGGGGGACAGGGGGCTACACCTTC.

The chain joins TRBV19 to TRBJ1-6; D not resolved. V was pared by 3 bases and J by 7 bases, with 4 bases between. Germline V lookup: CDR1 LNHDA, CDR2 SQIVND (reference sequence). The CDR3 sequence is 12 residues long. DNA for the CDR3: TGTGCCAGTAGTATCAGGAATTCACCCCTCCACTTT. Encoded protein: CASSIRNSPLHF.

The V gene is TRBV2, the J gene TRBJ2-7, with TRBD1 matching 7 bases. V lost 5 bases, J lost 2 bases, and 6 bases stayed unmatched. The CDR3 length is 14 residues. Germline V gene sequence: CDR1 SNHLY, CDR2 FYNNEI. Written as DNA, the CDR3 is TGTGCCAGCAGTTCACAGGGGCAGGCCTACGAGCAGTACTTC. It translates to CASSSQGQAYEQYF.

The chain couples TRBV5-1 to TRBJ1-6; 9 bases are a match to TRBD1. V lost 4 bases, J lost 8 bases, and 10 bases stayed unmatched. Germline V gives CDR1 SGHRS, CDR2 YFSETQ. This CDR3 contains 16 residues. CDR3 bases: TGCGCCAGCAGCGACACAGGGGGCACCCAGTATTCACCCCTCCACTTT. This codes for CASSDTGGTQYSPLHF.

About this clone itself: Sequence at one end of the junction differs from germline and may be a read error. The CDR3 DNA reads TGTGCTAGCAGCTTAGGGACAGGGGCTGGAAACACCATATATTTT. Translating gives CASSLGTGAGNTIYF. V is TRBV7-7 and J is TRBJ1-3, with 10 nucleotides matching TRBD1. The germline CDR1 and CDR2 sequences are SSHAT and FNYEAQ (reference sequence). CDR3 size: 15 residues.

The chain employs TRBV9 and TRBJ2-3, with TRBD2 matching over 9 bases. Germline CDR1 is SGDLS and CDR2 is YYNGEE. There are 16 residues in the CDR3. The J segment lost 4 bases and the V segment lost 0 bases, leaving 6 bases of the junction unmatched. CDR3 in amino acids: CASSVEGASGADTQYF. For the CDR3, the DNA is TGTGCCAGCAGCGTAGAGGGGGCTAGCGGGGCAGATACGCAGTATTTT.

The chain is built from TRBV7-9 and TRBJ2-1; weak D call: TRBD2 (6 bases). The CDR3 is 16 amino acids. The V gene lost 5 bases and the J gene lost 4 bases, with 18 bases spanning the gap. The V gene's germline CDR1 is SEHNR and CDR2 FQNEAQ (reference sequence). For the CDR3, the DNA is TGTGCCAGCAGCGTACGGGACCCCGGGAGTTACAATGAGCAGTTCTTC. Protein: CASSVRDPGSYNEQFF. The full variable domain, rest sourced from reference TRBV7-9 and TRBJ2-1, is DTGVSQNPRHKITKRGQNVTFRCDPISEHNRLYWYRQTLGQGPEFLTYFQNEAQLEKSRLLSDRFSAERPKGSFSTLEIQRTEQGDSAMYLCASSVRDPGSYNEQFFGPGTRLTVL.

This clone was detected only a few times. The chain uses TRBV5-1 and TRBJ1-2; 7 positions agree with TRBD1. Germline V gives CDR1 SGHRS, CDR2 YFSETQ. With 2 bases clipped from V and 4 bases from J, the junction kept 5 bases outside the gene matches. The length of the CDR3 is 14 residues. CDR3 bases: TGCGCCAGCAGCTTAGGGGACAGCAGCTATGGCTACACCTTC. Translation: CASSLGDSSYGYTF.

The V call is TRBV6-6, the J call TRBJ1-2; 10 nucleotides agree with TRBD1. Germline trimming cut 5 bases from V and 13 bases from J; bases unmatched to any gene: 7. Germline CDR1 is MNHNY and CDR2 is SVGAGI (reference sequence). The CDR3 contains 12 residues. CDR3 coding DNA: TGTGCCAGCAGTGACAGGGGGCTTGTTAGCACCTTC. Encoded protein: CASSDRGLVSTF.

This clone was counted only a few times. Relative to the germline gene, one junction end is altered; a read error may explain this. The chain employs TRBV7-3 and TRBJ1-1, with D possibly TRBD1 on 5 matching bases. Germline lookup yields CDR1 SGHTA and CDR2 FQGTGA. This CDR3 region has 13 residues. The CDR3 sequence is CASTLQVNTEAFF. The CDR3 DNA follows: TGTGCCAGCACCTTACAGGTGAACACTGAAGCTTTCTTT.

The CDR3 DNA reads TGTGCCAGCAGCGATAGCGGGGCTAGCCCCCACGAGCAGTACTTC. This encodes CASSDSGASPHEQYF. The rearrangement joins TRBV7-2 to TRBJ2-7; the match to TRBD2 covers 8 bases. V trimming: 5 bases; J trimming: 5 bases; junction bases outside the gene matches: 11. CDR3 length equals 15 residues. The germline gives CDR1 SGHTA, CDR2 FQGNSA.

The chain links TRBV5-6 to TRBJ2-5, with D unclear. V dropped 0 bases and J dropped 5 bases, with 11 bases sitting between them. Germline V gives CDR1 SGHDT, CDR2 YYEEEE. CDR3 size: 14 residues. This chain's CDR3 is CASSLVADGETQYF. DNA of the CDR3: TGTGCCAGCAGCTTGGTGGCAGACGGGGAGACCCAGTACTTC.

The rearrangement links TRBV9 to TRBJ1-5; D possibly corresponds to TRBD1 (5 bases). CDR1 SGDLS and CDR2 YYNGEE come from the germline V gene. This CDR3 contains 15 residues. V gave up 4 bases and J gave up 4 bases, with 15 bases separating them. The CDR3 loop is CASSPEGHRNQPQHF. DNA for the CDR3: TGTGCCAGCAGCCCCGAAGGACACCGAAATCAGCCCCAGCATTTT.

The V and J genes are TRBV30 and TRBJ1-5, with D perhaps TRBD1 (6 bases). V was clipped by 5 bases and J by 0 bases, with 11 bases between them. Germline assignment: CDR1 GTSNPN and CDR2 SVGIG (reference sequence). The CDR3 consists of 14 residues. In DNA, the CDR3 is TGTGCCTGGGGCCAGGGGTATAGCAATCAGCCCCAGCATTTT. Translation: CAWGQGYSNQPQHF.

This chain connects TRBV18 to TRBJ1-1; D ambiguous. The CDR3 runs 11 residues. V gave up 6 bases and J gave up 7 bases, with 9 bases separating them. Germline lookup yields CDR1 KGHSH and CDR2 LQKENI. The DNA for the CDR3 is TGTGCCAGCTCGTGGAGGAGTGAAGCTTTCTTT. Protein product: CASSWRSEAFF.

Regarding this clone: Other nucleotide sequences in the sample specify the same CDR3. CDR3 bases: TGTGCCAGCAGTTTTACAGGGAACTATGGCTACACCTTC. Translated, it gives CASSFTGNYGYTF. The rearrangement joins TRBV27 to TRBJ1-2; the D gene is possibly TRBD1 (6 bases). The CDR3 extends over 13 amino acids. V was shortened by 3 bases and J by 2 bases, with 7 bases between the two germline ends. Germline V CDR1 and CDR2: MNHEY, SMNVEV (reference sequence).

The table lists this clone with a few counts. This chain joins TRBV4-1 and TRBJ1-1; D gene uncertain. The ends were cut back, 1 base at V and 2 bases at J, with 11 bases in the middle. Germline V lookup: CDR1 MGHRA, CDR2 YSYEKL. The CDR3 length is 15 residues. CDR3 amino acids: CASSQGSQLNTEAFF. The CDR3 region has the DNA TGCGCCAGCAGCCAAGGGTCACAGCTAAACACTGAAGCTTTCTTT.

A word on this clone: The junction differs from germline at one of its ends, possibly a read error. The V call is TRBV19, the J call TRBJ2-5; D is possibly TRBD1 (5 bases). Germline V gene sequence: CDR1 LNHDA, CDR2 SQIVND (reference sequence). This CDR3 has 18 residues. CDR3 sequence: CATSIQGTHSTRQETQYF. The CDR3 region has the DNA TGTGCCACTAGTATCCAGGGTACTCATTCAACACGGCAAGAGACCCAGTACTTC.

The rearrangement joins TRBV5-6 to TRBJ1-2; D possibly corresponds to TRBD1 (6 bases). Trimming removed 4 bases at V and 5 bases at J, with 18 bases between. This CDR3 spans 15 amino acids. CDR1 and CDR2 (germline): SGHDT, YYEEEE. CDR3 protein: CASSPAGTSRYGYTF. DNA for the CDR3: TGTGCCAGCAGCCCGGCAGGGACATCCCGTTATGGCTACACCTTC.

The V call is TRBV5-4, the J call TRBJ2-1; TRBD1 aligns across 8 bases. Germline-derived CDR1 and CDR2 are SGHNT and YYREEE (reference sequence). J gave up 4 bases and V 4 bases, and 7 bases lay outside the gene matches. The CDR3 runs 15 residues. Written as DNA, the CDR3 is TGTGCCAGCAGCGCAGGGGGCGCGGGTTACAATGAGCAGTTCTTC. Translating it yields CASSAGGAGYNEQFF.

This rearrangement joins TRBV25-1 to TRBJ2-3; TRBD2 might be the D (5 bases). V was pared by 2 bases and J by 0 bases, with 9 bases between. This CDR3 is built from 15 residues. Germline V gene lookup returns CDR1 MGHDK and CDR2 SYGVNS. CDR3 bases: TGTGCCAGCAGTGAAGCCGGGGATAGCACAGATACGCAGTATTTT. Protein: CASSEAGDSTDTQYF.

The CDR3 coding sequence is TGTGCCAGAATAACTAGCGGGGGCTACGAGCAGTACTTC. This translates into CARITSGGYEQYF. This chain links TRBV7-2 with TRBJ2-7, with TRBD2 matching over 11 bases. The V gene's germline CDR1 is SGHTA and CDR2 FQGNSA. J lost 3 bases, V lost 9 bases, and 4 bases had no gene match. The CDR3 has 13 amino acids.

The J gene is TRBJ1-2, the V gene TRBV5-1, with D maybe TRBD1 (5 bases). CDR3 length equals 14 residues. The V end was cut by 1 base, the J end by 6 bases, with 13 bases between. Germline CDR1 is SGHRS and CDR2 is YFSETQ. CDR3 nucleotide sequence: TGCGCCAGCAGCTTGTGGGCAGGGTGGGATGGCTACACCTTC. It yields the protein CASSLWAGWDGYTF.

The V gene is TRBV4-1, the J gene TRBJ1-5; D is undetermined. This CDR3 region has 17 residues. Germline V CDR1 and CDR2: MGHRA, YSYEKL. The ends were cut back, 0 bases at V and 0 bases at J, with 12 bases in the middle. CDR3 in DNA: TGCGCCAGCAGCCAAGAAGGCGGCGTCTATAGCAATCAGCCCCAGCATTTT. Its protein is CASSQEGGVYSNQPQHF.

The CDR3 bases are TGTGCCAGCAGCTTAGGACAGGGGAACACTGAAGCTTTCTTT. Its protein is CASSLGQGNTEAFF. The V call is TRBV9, the J call TRBJ1-1, with 8 bases that match TRBD1. With V trimmed by 4 bases and J by 1 base, 3 bases remained unmatched. The CDR3 runs 14 residues. Germline V gene data show CDR1 as SGDLS and CDR2 as YYNGEE.

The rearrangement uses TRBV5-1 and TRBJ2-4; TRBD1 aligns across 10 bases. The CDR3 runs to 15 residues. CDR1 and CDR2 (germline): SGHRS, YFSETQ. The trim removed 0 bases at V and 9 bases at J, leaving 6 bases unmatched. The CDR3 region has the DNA TGCGCCAGCAGCTTGGGCGACAGGGGGCCAGTCATTCAGTACTTC. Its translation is CASSLGDRGPVIQYF.

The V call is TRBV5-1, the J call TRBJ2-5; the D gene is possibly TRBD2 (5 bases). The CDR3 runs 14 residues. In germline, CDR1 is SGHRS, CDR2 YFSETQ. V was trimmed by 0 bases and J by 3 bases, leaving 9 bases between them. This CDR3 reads CASSLARTEETQYF. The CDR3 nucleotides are TGCGCCAGCAGCTTGGCCCGGACTGAAGAGACCCAGTACTTC.

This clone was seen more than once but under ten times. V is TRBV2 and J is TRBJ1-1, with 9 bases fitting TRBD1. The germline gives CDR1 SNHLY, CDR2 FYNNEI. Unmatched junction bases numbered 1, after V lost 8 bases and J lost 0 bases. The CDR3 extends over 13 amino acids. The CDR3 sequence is CASRQGVNTEAFF. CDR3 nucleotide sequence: TGTGCCAGCCGACAGGGGGTGAACACTGAAGCTTTCTTT. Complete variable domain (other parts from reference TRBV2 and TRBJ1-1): EPEVTQTPSHQVTQMGQEVILRCVPISNHLYFYWYRQILGQKVEFLVSFYNNEISEKSEIFDDQFSVERPDGSNFTLKIRSTKLEDSAMYFCASRQGVNTEAFFGQGTRLTVV.

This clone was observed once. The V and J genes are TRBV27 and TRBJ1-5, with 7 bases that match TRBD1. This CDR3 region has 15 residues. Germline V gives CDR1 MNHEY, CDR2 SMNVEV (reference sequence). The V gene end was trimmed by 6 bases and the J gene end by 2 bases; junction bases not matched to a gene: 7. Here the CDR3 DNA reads TGTGCCAGCAGCGGGCCAGGGGGAGGCAATCAGCCCCAGCATTTT. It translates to CASSGPGGGNQPQHF.

This CDR3 is CASSRLVSGETQYF. The CDR3 DNA reads TGTGCCAGCAGCCGACTAGTATCTGGGGAGACCCAGTACTTC. V gene TRBV6-6 combines with J gene TRBJ2-5; weak D call: TRBD2 (6 bases). This CDR3 region has 14 residues. Trimming pared 6 bases from V and 5 bases from J, leaving 16 bases between. CDR1 and CDR2 (germline): MNHNY, SVGAGI (reference sequence).